The 10 T cell receptor beta chains below come from one sample, sequenced in a study of shared clonotypes between healthy human individuals. Here immunoSEQ multiplex PCR was the method, and the copy in TCRdb shows in-frame clones only, minus some. The sample yields hundreds of thousands of clones, roughly 95% seen once. The sequenced material came from naive CD4+ T cells sorted from blood. Subset meaning: CD45RA+ positively selected. The receptors stem from a woman aged 25 to 45 in good health.

V gene TRBV5-8 combines with J gene TRBJ2-5; D remains unclear. The J call is doubtful: the DNA matches TRBJ2-7 better. This CDR3 spans 11 amino acids. Germline V gene sequence: CDR1 SGHTS, CDR2 YDEGEE. The CDR3 region is CASSLVFEQYF. CDR3 sequence (DNA): TGTGCCAGCAGCTTGGTGTTCGAGCAGTACTTC.

This clone has a single count. The V and J genes are TRBV4-1 and TRBJ1-2; D unclear. CDR3 length equals 14 residues. Germline V gives CDR1 MGHRA, CDR2 YSYEKL. V shed 1 base and J shed 4 bases, with 10 bases lying between them. CDR3 DNA: TGCGCCAGCAGCCAAGTTGCCCAACCCTATGGCTACACCTTC. It yields the protein CASSQVAQPYGYTF.

V gene TRBV7-9 combines with J gene TRBJ1-1; TRBD1 is a possible D gene (5 bases). The CDR3 spans 16 residues. From germline, CDR1 is SEHNR and CDR2 FQNEAQ (reference sequence). Trimming took off 1 base at V and 0 bases at J, with 12 bases between the two ends. The CDR3 DNA reads as TGTGCCAGCAGCTTAGAAGGGGCCTCGATGAACACTGAAGCTTTCTTT. Translated: CASSLEGASMNTEAFF.

The chain recombines TRBV19 with TRBJ1-3; tentative D call: TRBD1 (6 bases). The CDR3 sequence is 16 residues long. Trimming pared 6 bases from V and 3 bases from J, leaving 18 bases between. The germline CDR1 and CDR2 sequences are LNHDA and SQIVND (reference sequence). Here the CDR3 reads CASSTDPGVFGNTIYF. Written as DNA, the CDR3 is TGTGCCAGTAGCACCGACCCAGGGGTTTTTGGAAACACCATATATTTT.

The V call is TRBV5-1, the J call TRBJ1-2; no reliable D call. Trimming stripped 3 bases from V and 2 bases from J, with 8 bases between. CDR3 length: 13 amino acids. Germline CDR1 SGHRS, CDR2 YFSETQ. The CDR3 loop is CASSSSGNYGYTF. The DNA of the CDR3 is TGCGCCAGCAGCTCATCAGGCAACTATGGCTACACCTTC.

This rearrangement joins TRBV7-9 to TRBJ1-1; D might be TRBD1 (5 bases). The CDR3 runs to 11 residues. In germline, CDR1 is SEHNR, CDR2 FQNEAQ (reference sequence). Between the trimmed V and J ends, which lost 1 base and 10 bases, there was a span of 7 bases. The CDR3 reads CASSLGGGAFF. For the CDR3, the DNA is TGTGCCAGCAGCTTAGGTGGGGGAGCTTTCTTT. The full variable domain, with the rest looked up from reference TRBV7-9 and TRBJ1-1, is DTGVSQNPRHKITKRGQNVTFRCDPISEHNRLYWYRQTLGQGPEFLTYFQNEAQLEKSRLLSDRFSAERPKGSFSTLEIQRTEQGDSAMYLCASSLGGGAFFGQGTRLTVV.

This chain uses TRBV28 with TRBJ1-2; D gene unclear. The V gene's germline CDR1 is MDHEN and CDR2 SYDVKM. CDR3 length: 14 residues. V dropped 8 bases and J dropped 4 bases, with 17 bases sitting between them. The CDR3: CASLPRRVPYGYTF. The DNA for the CDR3 is TGTGCCAGCCTCCCGAGGAGGGTCCCCTATGGCTACACCTTC.

This rearrangement joins TRBV10-3 to TRBJ2-7; 9 positions match TRBD2. Unmatched junction bases numbered 5, after V lost 8 bases and J lost 0 bases. The CDR3 totals 14 residues. Germline V CDR1 and CDR2: ENHRY, SYGVKD. Here the CDR3 reads CAIRTSENSYEQYF. The CDR3 bases are TGTGCCATCCGGACTAGCGAGAACTCCTACGAGCAGTACTTC.

V is TRBV5-8 and J is TRBJ1-2; D is undetermined. The germline V and J ends were trimmed by 2 bases and 5 bases, with 10 bases remaining between them. CDR1 is SGHTS, CDR2 YDEGEE, per germline. This CDR3 contains 13 residues. The CDR3 nucleotides are TGTGCCAGCAGCTTTGGCAAGCGGTATGGCTACACCTTC. Its translation is CASSFGKRYGYTF. Full variable domain (missing parts from reference TRBV5-8 and TRBJ1-2): EAGVTQSPTHLIKTRGQQATLRCSPISGHTSVYWYQQALGLGLQFLLWYDEGEERNRGNFPPRFSGRQFPNYSSELNVNALELEDSALYLCASSFGKRYGYTFGSGTRLTVV.

This chain uses TRBV2 with TRBJ2-5; D is perhaps TRBD1 or TRBD2 (5 bases each). The CDR3 covers 15 residues. Between the trimmed V and J ends, which lost 5 bases and 5 bases, there was a span of 18 bases. CDR1 and CDR2 from the germline V gene are SNHLY and FYNNEI. CDR3 DNA sequence: TGTGCCAGCAGTAGGGGACCCCAGGCAGGGGAGACCCAGTACTTC. This codes for CASSRGPQAGETQYF.